This T cell receptor beta chain appears in the sequencing data of a study of siplizumab effects on memory and regulatory T cells. The assay covered some 100,000 TCR templates per sample. The method was immunoSEQ multiplex PCR; TCRdb's version includes in-frame clones alone and lacks a portion of them. The table lists 85,000 to 95,000 clones, approximately 93% of them singletons. A note on this clone: The antigen remains unidentified.

Study-level findings and limits: The study found that mappable alloreactive CD4+ clones averaged around 72% Treg-derived with siplizumab and roughly 30% in controls. Contribution to the alloresponse seemed major for naive T cells, which also seemed more diverse than memory cells. A significant reduction in alloreactive sequences traceable to unstimulated CD4+ memory cells was produced by siplizumab.

Germline CDR1 reads SGHAT; CDR2 reads FQNNGV. This CDR3 contains 16 residues. J gave up 5 bases and V 6 bases, and 11 bases lay outside the gene matches. What was sequenced was non-Treg CD4+ T cells sorted from blood. The clonotype originates from a human donor in good health. The chain joins TRBV11-2 to TRBJ1-3; the match to TRBD1 covers 9 bases. As DNA, the CDR3 is TGTGCCAGCAGACCCCTTGGGACAGGGAATCGAAACACCATATATTTT. It codes for CASRPLGTGNRNTIYF.